The 9 T cell receptor beta chains below were found in one sample sequenced in a study of CD8 T cells in Susac syndrome (dated by TCRdb to the late 2010s). The library was obtained by the immunoSEQ multiplex PCR assay. RNA was extracted using the RNeasy kit, and roughly 0.5 to 1 microgram was reverse transcribed with random hexamers. The public reads were run again by TCRdb, first through fastp at Q25 and then through MiXCR, and only productive beta chains were kept. Identical CDR3 protein sequences are pooled into one entry, listed with their most common genes and DNA. Counted in this sample were about 60,000 distinct CDR3 sequences; about 92% of them appeared once. The ten largest clones take up just under 0.2% of the sample. Sequenced input: CD8+ T cells from PBMCs. The source of these receptors is a human donor in good health.

This clonotype is a singleton in its sample. The V gene is TRBV12-3 or TRBV12-4, the J gene TRBJ2-5; 9 nucleotides agree with TRBD1. CDR3 length equals 15 residues. Trimming cost V 4 bases and J 5 bases; bases outside gene matches: 8. DNA for the CDR3: TGTGCCAGCAGTTCAGACAGGGGGTGCTGGGAGACCCAGTACTTC. Protein sequence: CASSSDRGCWETQYF.

The V and J genes are TRBV7-8 and TRBJ1-5; TRBD1 agrees at 9 bases. The CDR3 length is 14 residues. Germline CDR1 reads SGHVS; CDR2 reads FQNEAQ. With 4 bases clipped from V and 6 bases from J, the junction kept 4 bases outside the gene matches. This CDR3 reads CASSSRQGVQPQHF. DNA for the CDR3: TGTGCCAGCAGCTCTAGACAGGGGGTTCAGCCCCAGCATTTT.

This clonotype was seen only once. This chain uses TRBV13 with TRBJ2-5; possibly TRBD1 or TRBD2 for D (6 bases each). V was shortened by 0 bases and J by 9 bases, with 20 bases between the two germline ends. Per the germline V gene, CDR1 is PRHDT and CDR2 is FYEKMQ (reference sequence). The CDR3 contains 16 residues. CDR3: CASSLGRTPTRGAQYF. CDR3 nucleotide sequence: TGTGCCAGCAGCTTAGGGCGGACTCCCACGAGGGGGGCCCAGTACTTC.

This rearrangement joins TRBV12-3 or TRBV12-4 to TRBJ1-1; a possible D gene is TRBD1 (5 bases). V was trimmed by 4 bases and J by 10 bases, leaving 22 bases between them. The CDR3 is 15 residues long. CDR3 residues: CASSSWDGPEHRAFF. As DNA, the CDR3 is TGTGCCAGCAGTTCTTGGGACGGGCCAGAACACAGAGCTTTCTTT.

The chain is built from TRBV9 and TRBJ2-7; D ambiguous. V was cut by 4 bases and J by 2 bases, with 13 bases left in between. The CDR3 runs 14 residues. The V gene's germline CDR1 is SGDLS and CDR2 YYNGEE. The CDR3 sequence: CASSPTDVPYEQYF. In DNA, the CDR3 is TGTGCCAGCAGCCCGACGGACGTCCCCTACGAGCAGTACTTC.

The gene calls are TRBV4-3 and TRBJ1-5; D perhaps matches TRBD1 (5 bases). The CDR3 has 14 amino acids. Between the trimmed V and J ends, which lost 3 bases and 6 bases, there was a span of 12 bases. CDR1 and CDR2 from the germline V gene are LGHNA and YSLEER. This CDR3 reads CASSQQGFGQPQHF. The DNA of the CDR3 is TGCGCCAGCAGCCAGCAGGGATTCGGTCAGCCCCAGCATTTT.

The CDR3 DNA is TGTGCCAGCAGCCAAGGACCCTACTACGAGCAGTACTTC. Translated, it gives CASSQGPYYEQYF. The rearrangement links TRBV3-1 to TRBJ2-7; D gene uncertain. V lost 1 base and J lost 3, with 7 bases in between. Per the germline V gene, CDR1 is LGHDT and CDR2 is YNNKEL (reference sequence). The CDR3 loop spans 13 amino acids.

The J gene is TRBJ2-7, the V gene TRBV29-1; possible D gene TRBD1, 5 bases. The V end lost 5 bases, the J end lost 1 base, and 12 bases lay between the germline ends. This CDR3 is built from 13 residues. Germline V lookup: CDR1 SQVTM, CDR2 ANQGSEA. The CDR3 nucleotides are TGCAGCGTTTTGACAGAACTTTCCTACGAGCAGTACTTC. As protein: CSVLTELSYEQYF.

The gene calls are TRBV6-5 and TRBJ1-6; D unresolved. V was trimmed by 7 bases and J by 0 bases, leaving 10 bases between them. The CDR3 has 15 residues. CDR1 and CDR2 (germline): MNHEY, SVGAGI. The CDR3 spells CASTPKSSYNSPLHF. CDR3 sequence (DNA): TGTGCCAGCACCCCAAAGAGCTCCTATAATTCACCCCTCCACTTT.